The present T cell receptor beta chain was sequenced within a study of blood T cell repertoires in COVID-19. At the level of the study: The samples span acute and convalescent COVID-19 from the United States, Italy and Spain. PBMCs, B-cell-depleted T cells, or T cells were the source of the cDNA or gDNA that made up the material.

Authors' analysis steps: Cell counts per sample came from amplifying reference gene primers. TCRdb's table, derived via immunoSEQ multiplex PCR, lists solely in-frame clones and lacks some. V, J and clone size reflect that table, while D and trimming were determined from the DNA. The table lists 350,000 to 450,000 clones, approximately 89% of them singletons. The V gene end was trimmed by 0 bases and the J gene end by 0 bases; junction bases not matched to a gene: 9. This CDR3 has 19 amino acids. Germline V CDR1 and CDR2: MNHEY, SMNVEV (reference sequence). Patients at the Seattle site were enrolled during active infection and followed longitudinally.

The receptor's source is a woman aged 60-70 years with COVID-19, enrolled during active disease. The genes are TRBV27 and TRBJ2-1, with TRBD2 matching 9 bases. The specimen sequenced was peripheral blood. The CDR3 coding sequence is TGTGCCAGCAGTTTATCCCAGCGGGGGGAAACAAGCTCCTACAATGAGCAGTTCTTC. Translated, it gives CASSLSQRGETSSYNEQFF.